The next 5 T cell receptor beta chains were all read from a single sample in a study of graft-versus-host responses after intestinal transplantation. Data came from immunoSEQ multiplex PCR; TCRdb stores just in-frame clones and leaves some out. The sample holds some 45,000 clones, less than 95% seen once. The source material was PBMCs, sampled approximately 360 days after intestinal transplant. The receptors come from a human patient who received an intestinal transplant, so some T cells may come from the graft donor.

The genes are TRBV14 and TRBJ2-1; 7 bases fit TRBD1. The germline V gene has CDR1 SGHDN and CDR2 FVKESK. CDR3 size: 16 residues. V lost 5 bases and J lost 1; bases outside the gene matches: 8. The CDR3 DNA sequence: TGTGCCAGCAGCAAAACAGGGGAACGTTCCTACAATGAGCAGTTCTTC. Residues: CASSKTGERSYNEQFF. The full variable domain, with the rest looked up from reference TRBV14 and TRBJ2-1, is EAGVTQFPSHSVIEKGQTVTLRCDPISGHDNLYWYRRVMGKEIKFLLHFVKESKQDESGMPNNRFLAERTGGTYSTLKVQPAELEDSGVYFCASSKTGERSYNEQFFGPGTRLTVL.

The chain links TRBV28 to TRBJ2-3, with D maybe TRBD2 (6 bases). This CDR3 comprises 16 residues. Trimming pared 4 bases from V and 5 bases from J, leaving 19 bases between. CDR1 MDHEN and CDR2 SYDVKM come from the germline V gene. CDR3 residues: CASSSPGSGGRDTQYF. The CDR3 DNA follows: TGTGCCAGCAGTTCCCCGGGTAGCGGAGGCAGAGATACGCAGTATTTT.

This rearrangement joins TRBV9 to TRBJ1-2; 9 bases are a match to TRBD1. CDR3 size: 12 residues. V lost 4 bases to trimming and J lost 6 bases; unmatched junction nucleotides: 1. Per germline, CDR1 SGDLS and CDR2 YYNGEE. The CDR3 DNA follows: TGTGCCAGCAGCAGGACAGGGGATGGCTACACCTTC. Translated, it gives CASSRTGDGYTF. The full variable domain, with the rest looked up from reference TRBV9 and TRBJ1-2, is DSGVTQTPKHLITATGQRVTLRCSPRSGDLSVYWYQQSLDQGLQFLIQYYNGEERAKGNILERFSAQQFPDLHSELNLSSLELGDSALYFCASSRTGDGYTFGSGTRLTVV.

The J gene is TRBJ1-6, the V gene TRBV7-3, with a possible D match to TRBD1 (5 bases). The germline CDR1 and CDR2 sequences are SGHTA and FQGTGA. With 5 bases removed from V and 9 bases from J, the gap between germline ends came to 14 bases. The CDR3 loop spans 14 amino acids. The CDR3, as DNA: TGTGCCAGCAGCCCCGGGACCTTAGGTTCACCCCTCCACTTT. It codes for CASSPGTLGSPLHF. The full variable domain, with the rest looked up from reference TRBV7-3 and TRBJ1-6, is GAGVSQTPSNKVTEKGKYVELRCDPISGHTALYWYRQSLGQGPEFLIYFQGTGAADDSGLPNDRFFAVRPEGSVSTLKIQRTERGDSAVYLCASSPGTLGSPLHFGNGTRLTVT.

CDR3 DNA: TGCGCCAGCAGCCAAGAAGGGATTCAACCCGGGGAGCTGTTTTTT. Translated: CASSQEGIQPGELFF. The chain carries TRBV4-1 and TRBJ2-2; D is ambiguous. With 0 bases removed from V and 6 bases from J, the gap between germline ends came to 11 bases. Looked up from germline, CDR1 is MGHRA and CDR2 is YSYEKL. The CDR3 runs to 15 residues.